The clone carrying this T cell receptor (beta chain) was detected once. Its antigen is still unknown. The protocol was immunoSEQ multiplex PCR, while the TCRdb copy is restricted to in-frame clones and leaves out a portion. Here the sample spans 2.5 million or so clones, approximately 90% being singletons. The V end was cut by 3 bases, the J end by 0 bases, with 12 bases between. Per the germline V gene, CDR1 is SGHRS and CDR2 is YFSETQ. The CDR3 totals 15 residues. This entry belongs to a study of shared clonotypes between healthy human individuals. Turning to the study itself: The cohort comprised a couple of women and a few men. Their ages spanned 18 to 49 years. Per-donor plates numbered three CD4 naive, three CD4 memory, two CD8 naive and one CD8 memory. Overall study results and limits: Naive subsets typically showed greater estimated richness than memory subsets. With a handful of donors compared, around 5.4% of naive CD4 clonotypes were shared.

V usage is TRBV5-1 and J usage is TRBJ1-1; D is unclear. The sample consisted of naive CD4+ T cells sorted from blood. Noted subset: CD45RA+ positively selected. This clonotype was sampled from a man aged 18 to 30 in good health. The CDR3 is CASSWAQHLNTEAFF. CDR3 sequence (DNA): TGCGCCAGCAGCTGGGCGCAACACCTGAACACTGAAGCTTTCTTT.